This T cell receptor beta chain is from a study of regulatory T cells in long-lasting Graves disease. In the study overall: Persistence in Graves' disease required over 5 years of antithyroid drugs plus positive TSH receptor antibodies. Findings of the study overall: Persistent Graves' patients showed less TCR diversity than newly diagnosed patients showed. Repertoires from persistent disease leaned toward TRBV28, TRBJ1-2 and TRBJ2-5.

As for time point: persistent/refractory GD, antithyroid drugs over 5 years with positive TRAb. Preparation of the TCR library used RNA extracted from PBMCs. Arm-PCR of CDR3 regions with iRepertoire HTBI primers generated TCR beta libraries. Via MiXCR, TCRdb re-called the multiplex PCR reads, giving one row per CDR3 protein. The sample lists about 460,000 distinct CDR3 sequences; around a fifth were seen once. Only a few counts were recorded for this clonotype. Its antigen is currently unknown. Looked up from germline, CDR1 is SQVTM and CDR2 is ANQGSEA. The V segment lost 7 bases and the J segment 7 bases; nucleotides outside the gene matches: 13. The CDR3 totals 14 residues.

Source: peripheral blood mononuclear cells (PBMCs), taken when the disease was refractory, from a patient treated with antithyroid drugs. The sequence was obtained from a female donor with Graves disease. The chain is built from TRBV29-1 and TRBJ1-2; the match to TRBD1 covers 9 bases. The CDR3 reads CSANPGTGRPGYTF. DNA of the CDR3: TGCAGCGCAAACCCCGGGACAGGGAGACCTGGCTACACCTTC.